The 9 T cell receptor beta chains in this list originate from one sample, sequenced in a study of T-cell reconstitution after alpha-beta-depleted transplantation in children. Preparation of the TCRbeta library was carried out with unique molecular identifiers. A single record per CDR3 protein comes from TCRdb applying MiXCR to the PCR reads. The repertoire includes about 460,000 distinct CDR3 sequences, approximately 12% of them detected once, and about 5.6% sits in the top ten. Sequenced material: PBMCs from the stem cell graft donor, taken from the stem cell graft. The receptors originated from a human donor who donated a stem cell graft to a child with combined immunodeficiency.

The V gene is TRBV25-1, the J gene TRBJ2-1, with D possibly being TRBD2 (5 bases). This CDR3 spans 16 amino acids. Germline V gene sequence: CDR1 MGHDK, CDR2 SYGVNS. V was cut by 5 bases and J by 3 bases, with 17 bases left in between. CDR3: CASSPPEGSYYNEQFF. CDR3 nucleotide sequence: TGTGCCAGCAGTCCCCCCGAGGGCAGCTACTACAATGAGCAGTTCTTC.

The table lists this clonotype with a few counts. The CDR3 sequence is CASSLRGGNTEAFF. The CDR3 nucleotides read TGTGCCAGCAGCCTCCGGGGGGGGAACACTGAAGCTTTCTTT. The rearrangement uses TRBV12-3 or TRBV12-4 and TRBJ1-1; tentative D call: TRBD1 (5 bases). Trimming took off 6 bases at V and 1 base at J, with 12 bases between the two ends. CDR3 size: 14 residues.

This clonotype was seen only a few times. The chain couples TRBV2 to TRBJ1-1; D unresolved. This CDR3 contains 13 residues. Germline CDR1 SNHLY, CDR2 FYNNEI. Trimming cost V 6 bases and J 5 bases, with 13 bases left between them. This CDR3 reads CASRDGTRTEAFF. CDR3 DNA: TGTGCCAGCAGGGACGGTACTAGGACTGAAGCTTTCTTT. Complete variable domain (other parts from reference TRBV2 and TRBJ1-1): EPEVTQTPSHQVTQMGQEVILRCVPISNHLYFYWYRQILGQKVEFLVSFYNNEISEKSEIFDDQFSVERPDGSNFTLKIRSTKLEDSAMYFCASRDGTRTEAFFGQGTRLTVV.

The rearrangement uses TRBV10-3 and TRBJ2-7, with TRBD2 matching over 10 bases. Unmatched junction bases numbered 5, after V lost 11 bases and J lost 1 base. Per the germline V gene, CDR1 is ENHRY and CDR2 is SYGVKD. The CDR3 covers 13 residues. The CDR3 nucleotides are TGTGCCGTCCTAGCGGGAGAATCCTACGAGCAGTACTTC. It translates to CAVLAGESYEQYF.

In this sample, this clonotype turned up a few times. The rearrangement links TRBV5-6 to TRBJ2-2; 10 bases match TRBD2. V shed 4 bases and J 6 bases; nucleotides not matched to a gene: 6. The CDR3 has 15 amino acids. The germline V gene has CDR1 SGHDT and CDR2 YYEEEE. As DNA, the CDR3 is TGTGCCAGCAGCATGGGACTAGCGTTCGCCGGGGAGCTGTTTTTT. This translates into CASSMGLAFAGELFF.

The sample holds many counts of this clonotype. Here the CDR3 DNA reads TGTGCCATCACCAAGACTAGCGGGAGTACTACCTACAATGAGCAGTTCTTC. Its protein product is CAITKTSGSTTYNEQFF. This chain joins TRBV10-3 and TRBJ2-1; 12 bases agree with TRBD2. The junction had 9 bases not matched to a gene; V was cut back by 7 bases and J by 2 bases. Germline V gene lookup returns CDR1 ENHRY and CDR2 SYGVKD. The length of the CDR3 is 17 residues.

This clonotype was seen only a few times. The chain employs TRBV4-3 and TRBJ2-7, with D unresolved. Germline V gene data show CDR1 as LGHNA and CDR2 as YSLEER. V was cut by 2 bases and J by 3 bases, with 11 bases left in between. The CDR3 is 14 amino acids. CDR3 loop: CASSQTPPLYEQYF. The CDR3 bases are TGCGCCAGCAGCCAAACCCCTCCCCTCTACGAGCAGTACTTC.

Comment on this clonotype: This clone may be a read error of a much larger clone one base away. The chain has TRBV9 and TRBJ2-1; TRBD2 agrees at 9 bases. CDR3 length: 15 residues. The V and J ends lost 4 bases and 4 bases, in that order; junction bases with no gene match: 6. Per the germline V gene, CDR1 is SGDLS and CDR2 is YYNGEE. The CDR3 reads CASSPRLAEYNEQFF. For the CDR3, the DNA is TGTGCCAGCAGCCCCCGACTAGCGGAGTACAATGAGCAGTTCTTC.

This clonotype was recorded a few times. The chain has TRBV12-3 or TRBV12-4 and TRBJ2-1; D not resolved. V lost 6 bases to trimming and J lost 3 bases, with 18 bases between them. The CDR3 spans 16 residues. The CDR3 region is CASSRRAPFLYNEQFF. CDR3 nucleotide sequence: TGTGCCAGCAGCCGAAGGGCACCATTCCTCTACAATGAGCAGTTCTTC.